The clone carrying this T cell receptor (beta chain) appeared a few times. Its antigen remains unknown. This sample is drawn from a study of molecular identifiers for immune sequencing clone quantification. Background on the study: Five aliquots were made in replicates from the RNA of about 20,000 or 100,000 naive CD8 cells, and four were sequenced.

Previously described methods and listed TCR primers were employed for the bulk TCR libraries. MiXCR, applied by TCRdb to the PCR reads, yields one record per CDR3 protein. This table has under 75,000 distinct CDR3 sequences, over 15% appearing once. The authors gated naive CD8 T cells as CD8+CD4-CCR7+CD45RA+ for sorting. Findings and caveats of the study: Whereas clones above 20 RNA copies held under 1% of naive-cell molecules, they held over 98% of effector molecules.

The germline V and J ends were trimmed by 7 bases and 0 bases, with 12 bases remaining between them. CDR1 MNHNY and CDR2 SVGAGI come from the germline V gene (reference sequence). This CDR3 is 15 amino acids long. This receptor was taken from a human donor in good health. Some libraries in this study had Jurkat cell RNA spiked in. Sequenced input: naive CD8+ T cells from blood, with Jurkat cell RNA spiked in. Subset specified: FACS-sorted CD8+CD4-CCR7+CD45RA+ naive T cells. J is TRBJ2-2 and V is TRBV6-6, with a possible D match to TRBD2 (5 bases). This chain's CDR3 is CASTSGWTNTGELFF. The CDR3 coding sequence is TGTGCCAGCACTTCGGGATGGACGAACACCGGGGAGCTGTTTTTT.